Shown below are 5 T cell receptor beta chains from a single sample sequenced in a study of liver allograft versus peripheral blood T cells. Study at large: The authors compared T cell receptor repertoires in transplanted livers with recipients' peripheral blood repertoires.

TCRdb called the reads again in MiXCR, with one record for every CDR3 protein. This sample yields thousands of distinct CDR3 sequences, of which 14% to 15% are seen a single time; 40% to 55% belongs to the top ten. The source of these receptors is a human patient who had a liver transplant. Some T cells here may be from the graft donor.

In its sample, this clonotype was seen many times. The V and J genes are TRBV20-1 and TRBJ2-5, with 7 bases identical to TRBD2. Germline CDR1 is DFQATT and CDR2 is SNEGSKA (reference sequence). J was trimmed by 1 base and V by 5 bases; bases with no gene match: 13. There are 16 residues in the CDR3. In nucleotides, the CDR3 is TGCAGTGCTGAGGAATTTGGGCTAGCGGCCCAAGAGACCCAGTACTTC. Residues: CSAEEFGLAAQETQYF.

This clonotype was picked up a small number of times. This chain joins TRBV9 and TRBJ2-7; TRBD1 is a possible D gene (5 bases). V lost 0 bases to trimming and J lost 2 bases, with 9 bases between them. Germline V gives CDR1 SGDLS, CDR2 YYNGEE. The CDR3 contains 14 residues. In DNA form, the CDR3 reads TGTGCCAGCAGCGTAGAGGGGTCCACCTACGAGCAGTACTTC. Residues: CASSVEGSTYEQYF.

By share, this clonotype counts as medium-sized. This chain links TRBV12-3 or TRBV12-4 with TRBJ1-1; D is unresolved. Trimming removed 2 bases from V and 1 base from J, with 5 bases in between. This CDR3 comprises 13 residues. The CDR3, as DNA: TGTGCCAGCAGTTTATGGGGGAACACTGAAGCTTTCTTT. Its translation: CASSLWGNTEAFF.

Details on this clonotype: A read error is the likely source, as a far larger clone sits one nucleotide away. V gene TRBV10-3 combines with J gene TRBJ1-6, with a tentative D call TRBD1 (6 bases). The germline V and J ends were trimmed by 5 bases and 7 bases, with 24 bases remaining between them. Germline lookup yields CDR1 ENHRY and CDR2 SYGVKD. The CDR3 extends over 18 amino acids. The CDR3 protein is CAISYPRGSGEVNSPLHF. Here the CDR3 DNA reads TGTGCCATCAGTTACCCTAGGGGGTCCGGGGAAGTAAATTCACCCCTCCACTTT.

The chain links TRBV6-7 to TRBJ1-2, with D unresolved. TRBV6-7 is sorted into the ORF group, with uncertain function. The CDR3 has 12 residues. Trimming removed 2 bases at V and 4 bases at J, with 5 bases between. The CDR3 loop reads CASSYDPYGYTF. The CDR3 DNA sequence: TGTGCCAGCAGTTACGACCCCTATGGCTACACCTTC.